The 17 T cell receptor beta chains listed next were all sequenced from one sample in a study of cytomegalovirus exposure and HLA in healthy donors. The PCR contained 60 Vbeta and 13 Jbeta primers. The protocol was immunoSEQ multiplex PCR, while the TCRdb copy is restricted to in-frame clones and leaves out a portion. The sample includes 150,000 or so clones, around 75% of them seen just once. Sequences were obtained from PBMCs. These receptors all come from a man younger than 35 in good health and CMV-seropositive.

This chain's CDR3 is CASSQGGAGIGAFF. The CDR3 region has the DNA TGTGCCAGCAGCCAAGGCGGGGCGGGGATCGGAGCTTTCTTT. This chain uses TRBV14 with TRBJ1-1; D possibly corresponds to TRBD1 (5 bases). This CDR3 comprises 14 residues. Germline V gives CDR1 SGHDN, CDR2 FVKESK. Trimming took off 1 base at V and 10 bases at J, with 16 bases between the two ends.

The V gene is TRBV7-8, the J gene TRBJ2-2, with 10 bases that match TRBD1. The CDR3 length is 14 residues. V lost 1 base to trimming and J lost 13 bases; unmatched junction nucleotides: 6. Germline CDR1 is SGHVS and CDR2 is FQNEAQ. The chain's CDR3 is CASSLGTGGRWLFF. The DNA for the CDR3 is TGTGCCAGCAGCTTAGGGACAGGGGGACGCTGGCTGTTTTTT.

This chain connects TRBV15 to TRBJ1-4, with TRBD1 as a possible D gene (5 bases). Germline CDR1 and CDR2: LNHNV and YYDKDF (reference sequence). The CDR3 has 16 amino acids. The V end was cut by 0 bases, the J end by 8 bases, with 16 bases between. CDR3 sequence reads: CATSRDAPGGGEKLFF. The CDR3 coding sequence is TGTGCCACCAGCAGAGATGCCCCCGGGGGAGGCGAAAAACTGTTTTTT.

The chain employs TRBV7-9 and TRBJ2-7; D is unclear. The germline V and J ends were trimmed by 5 bases and 1 base, with 12 bases remaining between them. CDR1 is SEHNR and CDR2 is FQNEAQ in the germline V gene (reference sequence). CDR3 size: 14 residues. The CDR3 DNA follows: TGTGCCAGCAGCCCGACTTCCGGATCCTACGAGCAGTACTTC. Translation gives CASSPTSGSYEQYF.

The chain uses TRBV2 and TRBJ2-1, with D maybe TRBD2 (6 bases). V dropped 11 bases and J dropped 10 bases, with 21 bases sitting between them. CDR3 length: 13 residues. Germline CDR1 and CDR2: SNHLY and FYNNEI. This chain's CDR3 is CAGRAGRFQEQFF. The CDR3 DNA follows: TGTGCCGGCCGGGCGGGGCGTTTTCAGGAGCAGTTCTTC.

This clone was recorded once. The gene calls are TRBV14 and TRBJ1-3, with D maybe TRBD1 (5 bases). V dropped 6 bases and J dropped 2 bases, with 14 bases sitting between them. Germline CDR1 is SGHDN and CDR2 is FVKESK. This CDR3 region has 15 residues. CDR3 residues: CASSLGGSTGNTIYF. Written as DNA, the CDR3 is TGTGCCAGCAGTCTGGGGGGATCGACTGGAAACACCATATATTTT. The full variable domain, rest sourced from reference TRBV14 and TRBJ1-3, is EAGVTQFPSHSVIEKGQTVTLRCDPISGHDNLYWYRRVMGKEIKFLLHFVKESKQDESGMPNNRFLAERTGGTYSTLKVQPAELEDSGVYFCASSLGGSTGNTIYFGEGSWLTVV.

This clone was picked up a small number of times. This chain joins TRBV5-1 and TRBJ2-7; tentatively, D is TRBD2 (5 bases). The CDR3 totals 16 residues. Germline lookup yields CDR1 SGHRS and CDR2 YFSETQ. V was clipped by 0 bases and J by 0 bases, with 13 bases between them. The CDR3 is CASSLDSGRASYEQYF. As DNA, the CDR3 is TGCGCCAGCAGCTTGGACAGCGGCAGAGCCTCCTACGAGCAGTACTTC.

In this sample, this clone turned up once. This chain's CDR3 is CASSSPTEDGNTIYF. In DNA, the CDR3 is TGTGCCAGCAGCTCTCCGACAGAGGACGGAAACACCATATATTTT. V gene TRBV7-9 combines with J gene TRBJ1-3, with D perhaps matching TRBD1 (5 bases). CDR3 length: 15 amino acids. V lost 4 bases and J lost 4, with 14 bases in between. Per the germline V gene, CDR1 is SEHNR and CDR2 is FQNEAQ (reference sequence).

This clone appeared a single time. The chain uses TRBV28 and TRBJ1-5; D is perhaps TRBD1 (5 bases). Trimming removed 8 bases from V and 2 bases from J, with 10 bases in between. Germline V gives CDR1 MDHEN, CDR2 SYDVKM. CDR3 length equals 13 residues. The CDR3 DNA is TGTGCCAGCGCTGGGGGGGGCAATCAGCCCCAGCATTTT. This gives the protein CASAGGGNQPQHF.

The V and J genes are TRBV18 and TRBJ2-3; no clear D gene. The CDR3 length is 12 residues. Germline V lookup: CDR1 KGHSH, CDR2 LQKENI. V was cut by 4 bases and J by 4 bases, with 6 bases left in between. CDR3 sequence (DNA): TGTGCCAGCTCACGACCCGCAGATACGCAGTATTTT. Amino acid sequence: CASSRPADTQYF.

This chain uses TRBV28 with TRBJ2-7; 10 bases align to TRBD1. The length of the CDR3 is 15 residues. The V and J ends lost 1 base and 5 bases, in that order; junction bases with no gene match: 5. Germline CDR1 MDHEN, CDR2 SYDVKM. The CDR3 sequence: CASSLSGQGTHEQYF. Written as DNA, the CDR3 is TGTGCCAGCAGTTTATCGGGACAGGGGACCCACGAGCAGTACTTC.

This clone was seen a handful of times. This rearrangement joins TRBV15 to TRBJ2-3, with TRBD1 as a possible D gene (6 bases). The ends were cut back, 2 bases at V and 1 base at J, with 13 bases in the middle. The CDR3 runs 16 residues. CDR1 and CDR2 from the germline V gene are LNHNV and YYDKDF (reference sequence). The CDR3 nucleotides read TGTGCCACCAGCAGATTCCCAGGGGCGGGCACAGATACGCAGTATTTT. Translated: CATSRFPGAGTDTQYF.

V and J are TRBV4-1 and TRBJ1-1; D possibly corresponds to TRBD1 (6 bases). This CDR3 spans 15 amino acids. Looked up from germline, CDR1 is MGHRA and CDR2 is YSYEKL. Trimming shortened V by 3 bases and J by 2 bases, and 13 bases separated the two germline ends. CDR3 sequence: CASSQRPGTNTEAFF. Written as DNA, the CDR3 is TGCGCCAGCAGCCAGCGCCCCGGGACAAACACTGAAGCTTTCTTT.

This clone was seen only once. The CDR3 nucleotides are TGTGCCAGCAGCCAAGATTTAGGGGAATACGAGCAGTACTTC. It yields the protein CASSQDLGEYEQYF. The chain joins TRBV4-2 to TRBJ2-7; TRBD1 is a possible D gene (5 bases). The ends were cut back, 0 bases at V and 4 bases at J, with 10 bases in the middle. The CDR3 is 14 amino acids. From germline, CDR1 is LGHNA and CDR2 YNFKEQ.

This chain links TRBV7-8 with TRBJ1-5; tentatively, D is TRBD1 (6 bases). Between the trimmed V and J ends, which lost 5 bases and 5 bases, there was a span of 13 bases. The CDR3 covers 14 residues. Germline V lookup: CDR1 SGHVS, CDR2 FQNEAQ. The CDR3 bases are TGTGCCAGCAGCACAAACAGGGTTGATCAGCCCCAGCATTTT. Protein product: CASSTNRVDQPQHF.

The genes are TRBV4-2 and TRBJ2-6, with 9 bases identical to TRBD1. The germline V gene encodes CDR1 LGHNA and CDR2 YNFKEQ. V trimming: 0 bases; J trimming: 1 base; junction bases outside the gene matches: 7. This CDR3 is built from 19 residues. This CDR3 is CASSQDQRTGVSGANVLTF. Here the CDR3 DNA reads TGTGCCAGCAGCCAAGATCAACGGACAGGGGTATCTGGGGCCAACGTCCTGACTTTC.

The J gene is TRBJ2-7, the V gene TRBV6-6; 8 bases match TRBD2. CDR1 is MNHNY and CDR2 is SVGAGI in the germline V gene (reference sequence). The V gene end was trimmed by 6 bases and the J gene end by 6 bases; junction bases not matched to a gene: 10. The CDR3 sequence is 14 residues long. CDR3 sequence reads: CASRASGSQGEQYF. The CDR3 DNA reads as TGTGCCAGCAGGGCGAGCGGGAGTCAAGGCGAGCAGTACTTC.